This is a list of T cell receptor beta chains from one sample in a study of T cell responses to AZD1222 COVID-19 vaccine. Sequencing used immunoSEQ multiplex PCR; TCRdb keeps in-frame clones, though not all of them. The table lists 70,000 or so clones, more than 70% of them singletons. The sample was peripheral blood, taken on day 0 of AZD1222 vaccination. All receptors come from an adult in good health. The CDR3 runs from the conserved cysteine through the conserved F or W. Each record gives: D gene, J gene, V gene, clone size, CDR3 protein, CDR3 DNA. A D gene is named only where the DNA matches it firmly. Clone size is not always given. Where it is, it says once, few, many or a class for expanded clones.

>.|TRBJ1-2|TRBV6-5|.
CASRRPGDVSYGYTF
TGTGCCAGCAGAAGGCCAGGGGATGTTAGCTATGGCTACACCTTC
>.|TRBJ2-3|TRBV23-1|once
CASSQSDSTDTQYF
TGCGCCAGCAGTCAATCTGACAGCACAGATACGCAGTATTTT
>.|TRBJ1-1|TRBV28|.
CASSSRGRWGRITEAFF
TGTGCCAGCAGTTCACGAGGTAGATGGGGGCGCATCACTGAAGCTTTCTTT
>.|TRBJ1-3|TRBV9|.
CASSVDPGTGPGNTIYF
TGTGCCAGCAGCGTGGACCCTGGCACAGGGCCTGGAAACACCATATATTTT
>.|TRBJ2-1|TRBV12-3/TRBV12-4|.
CASSLRGNEQFF
TGTGCCAGCAGTTTACGGGGGAATGAGCAGTTCTTC
>.|TRBJ1-5|TRBV19|few
CASRATGWDNQPQHF
TGTGCCAGTAGAGCTACAGGGTGGGACAATCAGCCCCAGCATTTT
>TRBD1|TRBJ1-5|TRBV15|.
CASPNRGPYSNQPQHF
TGTGCCTCCCCCAACAGGGGGCCCTATAGCAATCAGCCCCAGCATTTT
>.|TRBJ1-1|TRBV15|.
CATTLERLGNTEAFF
TGTGCCACCACCCTGGAGAGACTAGGAAACACTGAAGCTTTCTTT
>.|TRBJ2-2|TRBV19|.
CASSPGTRANTGELFF
TGTGCCAGTAGCCCAGGGACAAGAGCGAACACCGGGGAGCTGTTTTTT
>.|TRBJ1-1|TRBV7-6|once
CASSIESYTEAFF
TGTGCCAGCAGCATAGAGTCGTACACTGAAGCTTTCTTT
>TRBD2|TRBJ2-3|TRBV9|.
CASSASGGAGDTQYF
TGTGCCAGCAGCGCTAGCGGGGGGGCCGGAGATACGCAGTATTTT
>TRBD1|TRBJ1-2|TRBV5-8|.
CASSLEGRGRVGYTF
TGTGCCAGCAGCTTGGAAGGCAGGGGGAGAGTTGGCTACACCTTC
>TRBD1|TRBJ2-3|TRBV27|.
CASKGQGIDTQYF
TGTGCCAGCAAGGGACAGGGGATTGATACGCAGTATTTT
>TRBD1|TRBJ1-4|TRBV5-5|.
CASSSRQGWNEKLFF
TGTGCCAGCAGCTCTAGACAGGGTTGGAATGAAAAACTGTTTTTT
>TRBD2|TRBJ2-1|TRBV28|.
CASTTSGYNEQFF
TGTGCCAGCACGACTAGCGGTTACAATGAGCAGTTCTTC
>.|TRBJ1-6|TRBV4-1|.
CASSQGPGYNSPLHF
TGCGCCAGCAGCCAAGGACCAGGGTATAATTCACCCCTCCACTTT
>.|TRBJ1-2|TRBV5-4|few
CASSVDSNYGYTF
TGTGCCAGCAGCGTCGACAGTAACTATGGCTACACCTTC
>TRBD2|TRBJ2-3|TRBV3-1/TRBV3-2|.
CASSQVIAGVRVTQYF
TGTGCCAGCAGCCAAGTGATAGCGGGAGTAAGGGTTACGCAGTATTTT
>.|TRBJ2-7|TRBV6-5|.
CASSARGSLYEQYF
TGTGCCAGCAGCGCCCGGGGATCGCTCTACGAGCAGTACTTC
>TRBD2|TRBJ2-7|TRBV28|.
CASSLIAGFSYEQYF
TGTGCCAGCAGTTTAATAGCGGGGTTTTCCTACGAGCAGTACTTC
>TRBD2|TRBJ2-1|TRBV10-3|.
CAISGLAGEGEQFF
TGTGCCATCAGTGGACTAGCGGGAGAGGGTGAGCAGTTCTTC
>TRBD2|TRBJ2-3|TRBV9|.
CASSVGTSGVSDTQYF
TGTGCCAGCAGCGTAGGGACTAGCGGGGTTTCTGATACGCAGTATTTT
>.|TRBJ1-3|TRBV21-1|.
CASRGDREGSGNTIYF
TGTGCCAGCAGGGGAGATAGGGAGGGATCTGGAAACACCATATATTTT
>.|TRBJ2-1|TRBV4-2|few
CASSLQSRGGEQFF
TGTGCCAGCAGCCTGCAAAGTCGGGGAGGTGAGCAGTTCTTC
>.|TRBJ2-7|TRBV14|.
CASSQVEWGREALEQYF
TGTGCCAGCAGCCAAGTCGAATGGGGACGTGAGGCCCTCGAGCAGTACTTC
>.|TRBJ2-7|TRBV28|.
CASTHRREEQYF
TGTGCCAGCACCCATCGCCGGGAGGAGCAGTACTTC
>TRBD1|TRBJ2-7|TRBV7-8|.
CASSFTGEYEQYF
TGTGCCAGCAGCTTTACAGGGGAGTACGAGCAGTACTTC
>TRBD2|TRBJ2-1|TRBV28|.
CASSLRLGGRFF
TGTGCCAGCAGTTTACGACTAGGCGGGAGGTTCTTC
>TRBD1|TRBJ2-7|TRBV27|.
CASSLQGGEQYF
TGTGCCAGCAGCTTACAGGGGGGTGAGCAGTACTTC
>.|TRBJ1-4|TRBV4-3|.
CASSQDFKRWEKLFF
TGCGCCAGCAGCCAAGATTTCAAGCGGTGGGAAAAACTGTTTTTT
>.|TRBJ1-2|TRBV2|.
CASRPGLKRDYGYTF
TGTGCCAGTAGACCGGGACTAAAAAGGGACTATGGCTACACCTTC
>TRBD1|TRBJ2-5|TRBV5-1|.
CASSPGGDGETQYF
TGCGCCAGCAGCCCAGGGGGAGACGGAGAGACCCAGTACTTC
>TRBD2|TRBJ2-1|TRBV29-1|.
CSASGQSYNEQFF
TGCAGCGCTAGCGGACAATCCTACAATGAGCAGTTCTTC
>TRBD2|TRBJ2-2|TRBV27|.
CASSIRGGTGELFF
TGTGCCAGCAGCATTCGGGGGGGCACCGGGGAGCTGTTTTTT
>TRBD1|TRBJ1-4|TRBV3-1/TRBV3-2|.
CASSRRPGQGNEKLFF
TGTGCCAGCAGCCGGAGACCGGGACAGGGGAATGAAAAACTGTTTTTT
>.|TRBJ2-1|TRBV11-2|.
CASSGEGGFTEQFF
TGTGCCAGCAGCGGTGAAGGGGGTTTTACTGAGCAGTTCTTC
>.|TRBJ1-6|TRBV5-1|.
CASSLEAGAVNSPLHF
TGCGCCAGCAGCTTGGAAGCCGGCGCCGTCAATTCACCCCTCCACTTT